What follows is one T cell receptor beta chain and its context. Recruits, aged roughly 18 to 90 years, lived in under 25 US areas. V lost 6 bases and J lost 7; bases outside the gene matches: 9. This CDR3 has 15 amino acids. In germline, CDR1 is SNHLY, CDR2 FYNNEI. Clones were read by immunoSEQ multiplex PCR, and TCRdb kept only the in-frame ones, dropping some. Of approximately 230,000 clones in the sample, about 90% were seen once. This entry is derived from a study of blood T cell repertoires in COVID-19. Study summary: Both acute and convalescent COVID-19 samples were obtained from the United States, Italy and Spain. Sources were T cells, B-cell-depleted T cells, or PBMCs; the material itself was cDNA or gDNA.

The sequencing sample was made of PBMCs or T cells enriched from blood (not recorded which). This clonotype originated in a woman younger than 45 with acute COVID-19. J is TRBJ1-2 and V is TRBV2; 12 bases align to TRBD1. CDR3 coding DNA: TGTGCCAGCAGCGGCAGGGACAGGGGGCAAGGTGGCTACACCTTC. Protein sequence: CASSGRDRGQGGYTF.